This entry features one T cell receptor (beta chain) sequence. Its antigen is not known. Constant-segment-primed 5'RACE gave TCR alpha and TCR beta cDNA libraries with sample barcodes and UMIs. MiXCR, applied by TCRdb to the 5' RACE reads, yields one record per CDR3 protein. The sample holds about 560,000 distinct CDR3 sequences, roughly 18% seen once. The sample comes from a study of T-cell memory formation after mild COVID-19. The study's findings and limits: Contracting clones from day 15 to 85 had balanced CD4/CD8; later expanders favoured CD4+. The appearance of some responding clones in pre-infection memory suggested that cross-reactive memory joined.

Trimming removed 8 bases from V and 0 bases from J, with 9 bases in between. Germline-derived CDR1 and CDR2 are SNHLY and FYNNEI. The CDR3 is 13 amino acids. This chain joins TRBV2 and TRBJ2-3; D remains unclear. The sample comprised PBMCs or a T cell subset sorted from them (not recorded which). The TCR originated in an adult woman who had mild COVID-19 (a few samples of this study predate the infection). Cell type and time point are not known. CDR3 DNA sequence: TGTGCCAGCTTGGTGGAGAGCACAGATACGCAGTATTTT. Translated: CASLVESTDTQYF.